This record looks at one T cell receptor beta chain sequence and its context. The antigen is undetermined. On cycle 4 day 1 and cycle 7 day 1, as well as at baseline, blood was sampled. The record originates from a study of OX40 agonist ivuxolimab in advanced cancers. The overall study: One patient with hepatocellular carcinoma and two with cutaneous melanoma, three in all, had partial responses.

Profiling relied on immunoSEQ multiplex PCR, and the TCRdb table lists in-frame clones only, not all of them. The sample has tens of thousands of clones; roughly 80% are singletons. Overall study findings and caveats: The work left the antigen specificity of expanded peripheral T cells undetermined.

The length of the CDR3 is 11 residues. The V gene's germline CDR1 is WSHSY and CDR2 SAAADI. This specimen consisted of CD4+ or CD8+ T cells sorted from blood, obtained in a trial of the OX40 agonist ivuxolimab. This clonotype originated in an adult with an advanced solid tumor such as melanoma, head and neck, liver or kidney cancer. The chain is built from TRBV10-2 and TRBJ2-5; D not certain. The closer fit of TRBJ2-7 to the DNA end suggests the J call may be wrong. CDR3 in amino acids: CASTPDHEQYF. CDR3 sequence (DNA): TGCGCCAGCACCCCAGACCACGAGCAGTACTTC.